One sample yielded the 25 T cell receptor beta chains listed below, sequenced in a study of shared clonotypes between healthy human individuals. The method was immunoSEQ multiplex PCR; TCRdb's version includes in-frame clones alone and lacks a portion of them. The sample holds about 95,000 clones, roughly 69% seen once. The sequenced sample consisted of memory CD8+ T cells sorted from blood. As to subset: CD45RO+ cells pooled with CCR7-negative TemRA cells. These receptors were obtained from a young man in good health.

Details on this clone: A read error is likely here: a far larger clone is one base away. This sample also contains other DNA sequences that code for the same CDR3. The genes are TRBV20-1 and TRBJ1-3; the D is unclear. This CDR3 is built from 10 residues. Trimming took 6 bases from V and 9 from J, leaving 9 bases between them. Looked up from germline, CDR1 is DFQATT and CDR2 is SNEGSKA (reference sequence). The CDR3 nucleotides read TGCAGTGCCCTTGGTGGCACCATATATTTT. Translating it yields CSALGGTIYF.

This clone has more than one count but fewer than ten. A much bigger clone sits one base away, suggesting this may be a read error. This sequence joins TRBV7-9 and TRBJ2-7; no definite D call. CDR1 is SEHNR and CDR2 is FQNEAQ in the germline V gene (reference sequence). The CDR3 consists of 11 residues. Between the trimmed V and J ends, which lost 5 bases and 3 bases, there was a span of 5 bases. The DNA for the CDR3 is TGTGCCAGCAGCGTCAACTACGAGCAGTACTTC. Translated, it gives CASSVNYEQYF.

The V gene is TRBV11-2, the J gene TRBJ2-7; D uncertain. This CDR3 spans 13 amino acids. V lost 3 bases and J 2 bases, leaving 8 bases between the germline ends. In germline, CDR1 is SGHAT, CDR2 FQNNGV. The CDR3 region is CASSLGNPYEQYF. CDR3 DNA: TGTGCCAGCAGCTTGGGGAACCCCTACGAGCAGTACTTC.

The V gene is TRBV18, the J gene TRBJ2-7; no definite D call. Trimming left V 1 base short and J 7 bases short, with 17 bases between. The CDR3 consists of 15 residues. Germline V gene lookup returns CDR1 KGHSH and CDR2 LQKENI. CDR3 bases: TGTGCCAGCTCACCACTAAAGGTTACTTACGAGGAGCAGTACTTC. Its protein product is CASSPLKVTYEEQYF.

The chain couples TRBV28 to TRBJ1-3; perhaps TRBD1 as D (5 bases). V shed 2 bases and J shed 0 bases, with 8 bases lying between them. CDR3 length: 15 amino acids. Germline CDR1 reads MDHEN; CDR2 reads SYDVKM. CDR3 amino acids: CASSLLTGSGNTIYF. The CDR3 nucleotides are TGTGCCAGCAGTTTACTTACAGGCTCTGGAAACACCATATATTTT.

The rearrangement uses TRBV7-9 and TRBJ2-7; maybe TRBD1 (5 bases). The CDR3 covers 14 residues. Trimming pared 10 bases from V and 0 bases from J, leaving 16 bases between. Germline V gene sequence: CDR1 SEHNR, CDR2 FQNEAQ (reference sequence). The CDR3 protein is CATQWVGASYEQYF. The CDR3 DNA is TGTGCCACCCAGTGGGTAGGGGCCTCCTACGAGCAGTACTTC.

The chain joins TRBV25-1 to TRBJ2-6; 9 bases align to TRBD1. Germline loops: CDR1 MGHDK, CDR2 SYGVNS. V dropped 4 bases and J dropped 4; count of bases not matched to a gene: 5. The CDR3 consists of 16 residues. CDR3 sequence (DNA): TGTGCCAGCAGTGCCTGGACAGGGGTCGGGGCCAACGTCCTGACTTTC. It yields the protein CASSAWTGVGANVLTF.

This clone was seen a handful of times. The rearrangement uses TRBV7-9 and TRBJ1-1; the D gene is possibly TRBD1 (6 bases). Germline V gene data show CDR1 as SEHNR and CDR2 as FQNEAQ (reference sequence). The V end lost 6 bases, the J end lost 5 bases, and 16 bases lay between the germline ends. This CDR3 region has 14 residues. Here the CDR3 DNA reads TGTGCCAGCAGAGTGGGAGGGGGGAAAACTGAAGCTTTCTTT. Protein product: CASRVGGGKTEAFF.

This chain connects TRBV6-6 to TRBJ1-4, with a weak D call TRBD1 (5 bases). Germline CDR1 and CDR2: MNHNY and SVGAGI (reference sequence). The CDR3 sequence is 13 residues long. V was pared by 6 bases and J by 5 bases, with 10 bases between. CDR3 coding DNA: TGTGCCAGCAGCCCCCGGGGGAATGAAAAACTGTTTTTT. It yields the protein CASSPRGNEKLFF.

V usage is TRBV5-6 and J usage is TRBJ2-7, with D maybe TRBD1 (5 bases). The V end lost 4 bases, the J end lost 6 bases, and 11 bases lay between the germline ends. There are 12 residues in the CDR3. CDR1 and CDR2 (germline): SGHDT, YYEEEE. DNA of the CDR3: TGTGCCAGCAGCCCCGACAGTCGCGAGCAGTACTTC. Amino acids: CASSPDSREQYF.

The chain links TRBV28 to TRBJ2-7; D gene ambiguous. With 3 bases removed from V and 4 bases from J, the gap between germline ends came to 10 bases. Per germline, CDR1 MDHEN and CDR2 SYDVKM. This CDR3 has 13 amino acids. CDR3 DNA sequence: TGTGCCAGCAGTTTTTATTCTATATACGAGCAGTACTTC. It specifies CASSFYSIYEQYF.

This chain connects TRBV10-3 to TRBJ1-1, with a weak D call TRBD1 (6 bases). Germline loops: CDR1 ENHRY, CDR2 SYGVKD. The ends were cut back, 4 bases at V and 0 bases at J, with 18 bases in the middle. CDR3 length equals 17 residues. CDR3 protein: CAISGPGTKGLNTEAFF. In nucleotides, the CDR3 is TGTGCCATCAGTGGGCCCGGGACAAAAGGCCTGAACACTGAAGCTTTCTTT.

This chain connects TRBV9 to TRBJ2-7, with D possibly TRBD2 on 6 matching bases. The CDR3 runs 14 residues. Germline-derived CDR1 and CDR2 are SGDLS and YYNGEE. Trimming removed 4 bases from V and 3 bases from J, with 14 bases in between. The CDR3 spells CASSPPGGNYEQYF. In DNA form, the CDR3 reads TGTGCCAGCAGCCCGCCCGGAGGGAACTACGAGCAGTACTTC. Full variable domain (outside the CDR3, taken from reference TRBV9 and TRBJ2-7): DSGVTQTPKHLITATGQRVTLRCSPRSGDLSVYWYQQSLDQGLQFLIQYYNGEERAKGNILERFSAQQFPDLHSELNLSSLELGDSALYFCASSPPGGNYEQYFGPGTRLTVT.

The chain joins TRBV5-6 to TRBJ2-7; TRBD1 agrees at 10 bases. Unmatched junction bases numbered 3, after V lost 0 bases and J lost 3 bases. The germline V gene encodes CDR1 SGHDT and CDR2 YYEEEE. The CDR3 length is 15 residues. CDR3 residues: CASSLVGQGFYEQYF. The CDR3 nucleotides read TGTGCCAGCAGCTTGGTGGGACAGGGGTTCTACGAGCAGTACTTC.

The chain recombines TRBV7-6 with TRBJ2-5, with D perhaps matching TRBD1 or TRBD2 (5 bases each). CDR3 length: 16 amino acids. The germline CDR1 and CDR2 sequences are SGHVS and FNYEAQ. V shed 3 bases and J shed 4 bases, with 18 bases lying between them. CDR3 coding DNA: TGTGCCAGCAGCTTGCCCGGGACGCCGGGGTTAGAGACCCAGTACTTC. It translates to CASSLPGTPGLETQYF.

The chain recombines TRBV4-1 with TRBJ2-1, with 7 bases lining up with TRBD2. This CDR3 has 15 amino acids. Per the germline V gene, CDR1 is MGHRA and CDR2 is YSYEKL. V shed 4 bases, J shed 5 bases, and the junction held 8 bases outside the gene matches. For the CDR3, the DNA is TGCGCCAGCAGCCCCGCGGGAGTCAAAGACAATGAGCAGTTCTTC. Translated: CASSPAGVKDNEQFF.

The genes are TRBV28 and TRBJ2-2; TRBD1 matches at 7 bases. Germline CDR1 is MDHEN and CDR2 is SYDVKM. The CDR3 loop spans 15 amino acids. V trimming: 3 bases; J trimming: 4 bases; junction bases outside the gene matches: 5. The CDR3 region is CASSFTRTGTGELFF. For the CDR3, the DNA is TGTGCCAGCAGTTTTACCAGGACAGGCACCGGGGAGCTGTTTTTT.

The rearrangement joins TRBV7-9 to TRBJ2-1; 8 bases match TRBD2. J gave up 9 bases and V 1 base, and 8 bases lay outside the gene matches. This CDR3 is built from 15 residues. The germline gives CDR1 SEHNR, CDR2 FQNEAQ (reference sequence). The CDR3: CASSLGGGRRGEQFF. The CDR3 bases are TGTGCCAGCAGCTTAGGAGGCGGGAGGAGGGGTGAGCAGTTCTTC.

This clone was counted ten times or more. The CDR3 coding sequence is TGCAGCGTTCCGGGGGAGGGGGCCACGGCCTACGAGCAGTACTTC. It yields the protein CSVPGEGATAYEQYF. The rearrangement uses TRBV29-1 and TRBJ2-7; possibly TRBD1 or TRBD2 for D (7 bases each). The germline CDR1 and CDR2 sequences are SQVTM and ANQGSEA. CDR3 length equals 15 residues. V lost 5 bases, J lost 2 bases, and 19 bases lay in between.

The rearrangement links TRBV28 to TRBJ2-2, with TRBD1 matching 9 bases. Looked up from germline, CDR1 is MDHEN and CDR2 is SYDVKM. CDR3 length: 14 residues. V lost 7 bases and J lost 7; bases outside the gene matches: 7. CDR3 residues: CASTGTGQGGELFF. The CDR3 nucleotides read TGTGCCAGCACCGGGACAGGGCAGGGCGGGGAGCTGTTTTTT.

The chain combines TRBV2 with TRBJ1-1; 9 bases align to TRBD1. The CDR3 spans 13 residues. Germline V gives CDR1 SNHLY, CDR2 FYNNEI. With 8 bases clipped from V and 3 bases from J, the junction kept 4 bases outside the gene matches. The CDR3 spells CASQDRGYTEAFF. The DNA for the CDR3 is TGTGCCAGCCAAGACAGGGGGTACACTGAAGCTTTCTTT.

This sequence joins TRBV27 and TRBJ2-7; no clear D. V gave up 0 bases and J gave up 5 bases, with 8 bases separating them. Germline V gene lookup returns CDR1 MNHEY and CDR2 SMNVEV (reference sequence). The CDR3 has 13 amino acids. The CDR3 DNA reads TGTGCCAGCAGTTTATCCCGCAGGAACGAGCAGTACTTC. Its protein product is CASSLSRRNEQYF.

This chain uses TRBV4-3 with TRBJ1-2; D gene unclear. CDR3 length: 17 amino acids. Germline-derived CDR1 and CDR2 are LGHNA and YSLEER. Trimming stripped 0 bases from V and 4 bases from J, with 18 bases between. This CDR3 is CASSQDRLGASSYGYTF. In DNA form, the CDR3 reads TGCGCCAGCAGCCAAGATCGTCTCGGAGCCTCCAGCTATGGCTACACCTTC.

This clone came up once. CDR3 bases: TGCGCCAGCAGCTTAACAATGAACACTGAAGCTTTCTTT. Translation: CASSLTMNTEAFF. The rearrangement uses TRBV5-1 and TRBJ1-1; D is uncertain. Per the germline V gene, CDR1 is SGHRS and CDR2 is YFSETQ. There are 13 residues in the CDR3. Trimming took off 2 bases at V and 0 bases at J, with 5 bases between the two ends.

The rearrangement uses TRBV5-3 and TRBJ1-5; 10 nucleotides line up with TRBD1. TRBV5-3 is an ORF, with its function uncertain. The CDR3 extends over 14 amino acids. The trim removed 6 bases at V and 5 bases at J, leaving 5 bases unmatched. The DNA for the CDR3 is TGTGCCAGAATGGGGACAGGGGATGATCAGCCCCAGCATTTT. This codes for CARMGTGDDQPQHF.